The sequence of this TCR beta chain was determined in a study of T cell responses to AZD1222 COVID-19 vaccine (dated by TCRdb to the early 2020s). With respect to the entire study: A total of 240 or so trial participants underwent TCR sequencing, of whom around 210 had received two doses of AZD1222 and roughly 26 had received two doses of the MenACWY control vaccine. Enrollment into the trials was organized by age into subgroups of 18-55, 56-69 and 70-plus years, and those subgroups contained about 160, 30 and 59 TCR-sequenced participants, respectively. Study-wide conclusions, independent of this receptor: No day 14 peak-response samples were available, so repertoires were characterized only after the peak T cell response. Spike-specific TCR breadth and depth rose significantly after two AZD1222 doses compared with day 0 and with MenACWY recipients. Conclusions about previously exposed vaccinees are limited, since just 5 or 6 AZD1222 recipients were seropositive for SARS-CoV-2 at baseline. Participants were mostly white British and included more females than males, and it was suggested by the authors that clonal diversity may have been underestimated. The whole spike protein was spanned by vaccine-associated CD4 TCRs, and dominant responses were seen in regions 160-218 and 743-854. The 56-69-year group was small, and its depth increase did not reach significance, likely because of low power. Reportedly, close to half of the unique spike-specific TCRs recognized epitopes lying outside the regions that are mutated in the B.1.351 and B.1.1.7 variants.

The sample's time point label is to be understood as: about 28 days (+/-7) after the second vaccine dose. AZD1222 recipients with second doses at about 4 weeks or about 12 weeks were pooled, because spike-specific TCR depth and breadth did not differ between schedules. Vaccinee samples came from UK trials COV001 and COV002, including a single-blind randomized controlled phase 2/3 trial of AZD1222 (ChAdOx1 nCoV-19) in healthy adults. For TCRbeta chain sequencing, PBMC samples from trial participants were taken at day 0 and at day 28 after the second dose. Reading from cysteine to phenylalanine, the CDR3 counts 18 amino acids. The DNA shown is the 54-base CDR3, in frame from base 1. CDR1 SGHVS and CDR2 FNYEAQ are derived from the germline V gene. V lost 5 bases and J lost 0 bases; the stretch between them is 22 bases long. This clone was seen a handful of times. Its antigen has not been determined. It has no much larger one-base neighbor in the sample; base qualities were not kept.

The CDR3 regions of human TCRbeta chains were analyzed by immunosequencing. The original methods were these. Repertoire TCRs were matched against a reference library of SARS-CoV-2-specific TCRs generated with the MIRA antigen-specificity platform. Breadth was defined as the fraction of unique TCRs that were SARS-CoV-2-associated, and depth was defined as the fraction of total T cells that were SARS-CoV-2-associated. Using the MIRA data, each spike-specific TCR was assigned both to the spike region to which the TCR was reactive and to a CD4 or CD8 class. Log10-transformed breadth and depth values were compared by one-way ANOVA with Sidak's multiple comparisons tests. The clones in this table, taken by TCRdb from immuneACCESS, are in-frame only. Not every clone is retained; where verified, under half of the shortfall comes from an unresolved V gene, and the cause of the rest is unknown. V and J calls and clone size are given by that table; D and trimming were obtained from the DNA. The sample table records some 110,000 clones; around nine tenths of these occur just once. 3.5% of the sample comes from the top ten.

Here the chain combines TRBV7-6 and TRBJ1-1; the D gene cannot be resolved reliably. This specimen was peripheral blood, taken 28 days after the second AZD1222 dose. The TCR sequence derives from an adult who received the AZD1222 COVID-19 vaccine. CDR3 sequence: CASSTLRTDSSMNTEAFF. The DNA is TGTGCCAGCAGCACGTTACGGACGGACTCCTCCATGAACACTGAAGCTTTCTTT.